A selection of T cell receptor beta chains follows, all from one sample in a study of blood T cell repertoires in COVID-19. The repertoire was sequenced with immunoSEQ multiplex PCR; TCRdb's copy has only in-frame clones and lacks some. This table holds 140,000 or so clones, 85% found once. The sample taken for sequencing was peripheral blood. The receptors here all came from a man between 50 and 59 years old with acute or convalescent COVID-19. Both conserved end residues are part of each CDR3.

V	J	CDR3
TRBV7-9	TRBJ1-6	CASSLVPGIRGANSPLHF
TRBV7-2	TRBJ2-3	CASSLGLAGGSSTDTQYF
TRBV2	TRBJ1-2	CASSERTGGYGYTF
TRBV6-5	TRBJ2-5	CASRPGGHLEKTQYF
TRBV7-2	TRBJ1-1	CASSLYPRSTEAFF
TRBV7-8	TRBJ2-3	CASSLGRTSGSGDTQYF
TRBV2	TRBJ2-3	CASAYTGTVHYF
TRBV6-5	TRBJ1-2	CASSLEGGPNYGYTF
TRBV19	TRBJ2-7	CASRTGFGEQYF
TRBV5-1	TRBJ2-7	CASRDRDSEQYF
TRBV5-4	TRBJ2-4	CASSSGTSGLLNIQYF
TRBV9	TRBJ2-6	CASSQKRSVSSGANVLTF
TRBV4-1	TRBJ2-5	CASSQDDRGWETQYF
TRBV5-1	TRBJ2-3	CASSPEGTDTQYF
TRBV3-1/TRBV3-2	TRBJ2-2	CASSSRTGGITGELFF
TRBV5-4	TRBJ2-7	CASSLRPRTSGVTSYEQYF
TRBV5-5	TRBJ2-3	CASSSLPRLAGADTQYF
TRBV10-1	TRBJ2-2	CASSESLGLAGDTGELFF
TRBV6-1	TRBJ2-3	CASSEAQGGDTQYF
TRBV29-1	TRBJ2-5	CSVVRLAGETQYF
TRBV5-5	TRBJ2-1	CASSLPGQTTYNEQFF
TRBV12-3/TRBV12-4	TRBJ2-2	CASSRRTGELFF
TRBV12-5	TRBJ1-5	CASGPPTPGTGGMRSNQPQHF
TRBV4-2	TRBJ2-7	CASSQGLAGVPYEQYF
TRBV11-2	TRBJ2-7	CASSPDQGLAGFYEQYF
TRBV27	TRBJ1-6	CASSGSGRRPLHF
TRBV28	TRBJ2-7	CASIEAGSYEQYF
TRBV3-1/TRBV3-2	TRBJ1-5	CASSHKTRGQPQHF
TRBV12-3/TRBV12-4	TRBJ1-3	CASTAGGNTIYF
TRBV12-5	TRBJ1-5	CASGLVLVDRRINQPQHF
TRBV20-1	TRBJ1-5	CSASPTGIRNQPQHF
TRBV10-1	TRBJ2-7	CASSDIAGASYEQYF
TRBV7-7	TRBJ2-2	CASSARLTLNTGELFF
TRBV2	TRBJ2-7	CASTLQGTYEQYF
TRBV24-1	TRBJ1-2	CATSPGPGGNYGYTF
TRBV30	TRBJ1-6	CACARGSGSPLHF
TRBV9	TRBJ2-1	CASSLGSGQVEQFF
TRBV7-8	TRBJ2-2	CASSLVPSGVVTGELFF
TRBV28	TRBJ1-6	CASTDRGNSPLHF
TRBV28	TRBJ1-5	CASSPPDQPQHF
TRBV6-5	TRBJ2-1	CASSQGSYNEQFF
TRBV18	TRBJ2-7	CASSQPRDRGSYEQYF
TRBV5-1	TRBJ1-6	CASSLFISGQGADSPLHF
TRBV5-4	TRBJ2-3	CASRRQGATDTQYF
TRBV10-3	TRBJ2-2	CAIQGDTGELFF
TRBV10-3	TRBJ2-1	CATRRDSSYNEQFF
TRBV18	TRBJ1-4	CASSPRDRGATNEKLFF
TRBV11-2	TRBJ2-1	CASSFLAGVVFNEQFF